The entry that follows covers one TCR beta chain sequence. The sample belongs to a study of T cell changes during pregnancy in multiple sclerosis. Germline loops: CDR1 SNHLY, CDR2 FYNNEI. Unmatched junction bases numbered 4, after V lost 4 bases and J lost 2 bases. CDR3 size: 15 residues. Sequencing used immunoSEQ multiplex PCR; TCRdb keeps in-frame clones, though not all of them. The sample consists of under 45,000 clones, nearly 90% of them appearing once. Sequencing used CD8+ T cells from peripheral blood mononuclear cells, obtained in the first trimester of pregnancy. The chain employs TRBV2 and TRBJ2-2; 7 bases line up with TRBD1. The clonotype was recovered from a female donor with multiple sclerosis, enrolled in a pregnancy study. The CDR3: CASSVRDSNTGELFF. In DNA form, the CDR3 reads TGTGCCAGCAGTGTCCGGGACAGCAACACCGGGGAGCTGTTTTTT.